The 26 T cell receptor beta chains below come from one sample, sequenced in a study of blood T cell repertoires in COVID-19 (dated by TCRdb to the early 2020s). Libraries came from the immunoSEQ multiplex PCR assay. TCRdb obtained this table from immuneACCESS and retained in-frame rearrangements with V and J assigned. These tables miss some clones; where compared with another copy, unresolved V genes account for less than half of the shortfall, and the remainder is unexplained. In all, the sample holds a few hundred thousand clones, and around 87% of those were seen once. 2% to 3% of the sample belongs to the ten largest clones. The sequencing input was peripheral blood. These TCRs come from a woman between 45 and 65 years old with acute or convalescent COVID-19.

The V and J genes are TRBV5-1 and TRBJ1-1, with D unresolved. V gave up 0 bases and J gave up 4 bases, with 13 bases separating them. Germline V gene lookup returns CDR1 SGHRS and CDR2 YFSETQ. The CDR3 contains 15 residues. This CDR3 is CASSLEAGKGTEAFF. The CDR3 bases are TGCGCCAGCAGCTTGGAAGCGGGTAAGGGCACTGAAGCTTTCTTT.

Written as DNA, the CDR3 is TGTGCCAGCAGTTTCGATTCAGGGGGCTCCTATGGCTACACCTTC. Amino acids: CASSFDSGGSYGYTF. The chain is built from TRBV28 and TRBJ1-2; 8 bases are shared with TRBD1. Losses at the gene ends were 3 bases for V and 4 bases for J; bases not matched to a gene: 7. The CDR3 spans 15 residues. CDR1 is MDHEN, CDR2 SYDVKM, per germline.

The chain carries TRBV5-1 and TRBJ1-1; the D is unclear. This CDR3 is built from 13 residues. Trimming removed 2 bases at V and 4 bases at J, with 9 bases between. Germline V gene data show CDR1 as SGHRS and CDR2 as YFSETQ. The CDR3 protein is CASSLFSSTEAFF. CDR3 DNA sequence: TGCGCCAGCAGCTTATTCTCCAGCACTGAAGCTTTCTTT.

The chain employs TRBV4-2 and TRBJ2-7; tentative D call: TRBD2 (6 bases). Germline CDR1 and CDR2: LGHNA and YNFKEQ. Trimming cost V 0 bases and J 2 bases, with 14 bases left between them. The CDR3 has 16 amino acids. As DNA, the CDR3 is TGTGCCAGCAGCCAAGATGGAGGGGCATTCCCCTACGAGCAGTACTTC. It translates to CASSQDGGAFPYEQYF.

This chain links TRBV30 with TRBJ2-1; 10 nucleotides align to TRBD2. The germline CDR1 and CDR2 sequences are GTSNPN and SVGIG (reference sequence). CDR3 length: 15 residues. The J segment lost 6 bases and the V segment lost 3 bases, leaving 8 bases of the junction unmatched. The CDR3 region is CAWSRPGLAFNEQFF. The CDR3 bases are TGTGCCTGGAGCAGACCGGGACTAGCGTTCAATGAGCAGTTCTTC.

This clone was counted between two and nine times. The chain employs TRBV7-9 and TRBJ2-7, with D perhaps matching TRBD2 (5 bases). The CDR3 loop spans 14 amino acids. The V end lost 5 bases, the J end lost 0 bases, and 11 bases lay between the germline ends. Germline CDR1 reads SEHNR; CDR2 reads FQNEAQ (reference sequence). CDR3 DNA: TGTGCCAGCAGCCCCGGACTGTACTCCTACGAGCAGTACTTC. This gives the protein CASSPGLYSYEQYF.

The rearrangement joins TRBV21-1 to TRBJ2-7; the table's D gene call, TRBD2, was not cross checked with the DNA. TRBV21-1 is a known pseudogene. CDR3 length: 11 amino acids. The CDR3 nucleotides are TGTGCCAGCAGCACCTCCCACGAGCAGTACTTC. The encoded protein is CASSTSHEQYF.

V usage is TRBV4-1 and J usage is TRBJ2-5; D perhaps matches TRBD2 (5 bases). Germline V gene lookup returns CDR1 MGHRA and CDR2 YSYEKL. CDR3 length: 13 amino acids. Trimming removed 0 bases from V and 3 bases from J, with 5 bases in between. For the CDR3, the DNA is TGCGCCAGCAGCCAAGATAGCGAAGAGACCCAGTACTTC. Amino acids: CASSQDSEETQYF.

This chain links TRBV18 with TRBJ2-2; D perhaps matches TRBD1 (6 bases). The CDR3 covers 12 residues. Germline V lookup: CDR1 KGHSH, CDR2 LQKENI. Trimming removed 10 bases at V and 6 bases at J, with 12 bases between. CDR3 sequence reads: CATFAGAGELFF. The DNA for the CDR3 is TGTGCCACCTTCGCAGGGGCCGGGGAGCTGTTTTTT.

The CDR3 nucleotides are TGCGCCAGCAGCTGGACAGGGGGCTTCGGAAACACCATATATTTT. It yields the protein CASSWTGGFGNTIYF. The chain recombines TRBV5-1 with TRBJ1-3; 11 bases fit TRBD1. Germline lookup yields CDR1 SGHRS and CDR2 YFSETQ. After removal of 3 bases from V and 4 bases from J, the junction contained 3 bases not matched to a gene. This CDR3 is 15 amino acids long.

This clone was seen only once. CDR3 in DNA: TGCGCCAGCAGCTTAATCCCTCTCTCCGAGCAGTACTTC. Protein product: CASSLIPLSEQYF. The V and J genes are TRBV5-1 and TRBJ2-7; no definite D call. V lost 2 bases, J lost 6 bases, and 12 bases lay in between. The CDR3 has 13 residues. Germline V gene sequence: CDR1 SGHRS, CDR2 YFSETQ.

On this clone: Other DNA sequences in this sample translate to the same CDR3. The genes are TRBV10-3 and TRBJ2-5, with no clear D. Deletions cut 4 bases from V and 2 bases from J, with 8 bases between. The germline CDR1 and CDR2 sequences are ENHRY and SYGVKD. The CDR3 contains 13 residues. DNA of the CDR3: TGTGCCATCAGTGGCGGAACGCAAGAGACCCAGTACTTC. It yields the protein CAISGGTQETQYF.

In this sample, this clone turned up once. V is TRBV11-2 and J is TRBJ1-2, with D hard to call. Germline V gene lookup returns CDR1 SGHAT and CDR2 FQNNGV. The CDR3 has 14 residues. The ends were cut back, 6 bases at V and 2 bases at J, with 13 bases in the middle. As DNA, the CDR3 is TGTGCCAGCAGTCCGACACGAGGGAACTATGGCTACACCTTC. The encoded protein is CASSPTRGNYGYTF.

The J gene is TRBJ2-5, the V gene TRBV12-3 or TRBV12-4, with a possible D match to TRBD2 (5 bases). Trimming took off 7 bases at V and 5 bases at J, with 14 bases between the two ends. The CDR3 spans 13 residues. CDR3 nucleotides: TGTGCCAGCACCTCTCAGAGCGGCGAGACCCAGTACTTC. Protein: CASTSQSGETQYF.

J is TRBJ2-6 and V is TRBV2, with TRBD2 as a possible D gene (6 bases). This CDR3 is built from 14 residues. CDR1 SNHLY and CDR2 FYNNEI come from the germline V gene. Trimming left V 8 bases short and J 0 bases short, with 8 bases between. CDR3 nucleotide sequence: TGTGCCAGCCGGAGGGGCTCTGGGGCCAACGTCCTGACTTTC. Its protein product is CASRRGSGANVLTF.

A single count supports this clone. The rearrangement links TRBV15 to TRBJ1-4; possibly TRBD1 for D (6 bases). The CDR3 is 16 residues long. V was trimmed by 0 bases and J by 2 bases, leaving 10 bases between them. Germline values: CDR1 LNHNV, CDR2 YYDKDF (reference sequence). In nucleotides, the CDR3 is TGTGCCACCAGCAGAGATCCAGGGGTTACTAATGAAAAACTGTTTTTT. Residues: CATSRDPGVTNEKLFF.

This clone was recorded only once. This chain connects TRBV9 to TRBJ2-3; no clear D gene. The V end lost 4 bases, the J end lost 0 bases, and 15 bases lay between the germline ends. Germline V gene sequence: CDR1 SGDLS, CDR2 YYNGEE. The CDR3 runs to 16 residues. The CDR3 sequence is CASSTIVGASTDTQYF. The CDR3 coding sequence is TGTGCCAGCAGCACGATAGTGGGCGCTAGCACAGATACGCAGTATTTT.

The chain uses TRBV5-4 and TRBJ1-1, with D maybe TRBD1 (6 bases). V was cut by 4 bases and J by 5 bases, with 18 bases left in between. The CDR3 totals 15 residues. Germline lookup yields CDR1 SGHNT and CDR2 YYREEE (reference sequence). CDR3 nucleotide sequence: TGTGCCAGCAGCACCCCGACCAGGGGTCGGACTGAAGCTTTCTTT. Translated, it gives CASSTPTRGRTEAFF.

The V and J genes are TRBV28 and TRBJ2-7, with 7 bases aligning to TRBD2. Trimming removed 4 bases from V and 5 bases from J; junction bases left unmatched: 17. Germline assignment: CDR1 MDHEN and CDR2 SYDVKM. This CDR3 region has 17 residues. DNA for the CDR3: TGTGCCAGCAGTTCTTCCCGGACTAGGTCTCTTGGACACGAGCAGTACTTC. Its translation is CASSSSRTRSLGHEQYF.

CDR3 nucleotides: TGCAGCGTTGAAAGTAGCGGGGGCTTCACAGATACGCAGTATTTT. Protein product: CSVESSGGFTDTQYF. V usage is TRBV29-1 and J usage is TRBJ2-3; 9 bases fit TRBD2. V dropped 2 bases and J dropped 2; count of bases not matched to a gene: 5. Germline V gene sequence: CDR1 SQVTM, CDR2 ANQGSEA. The CDR3 contains 15 residues.

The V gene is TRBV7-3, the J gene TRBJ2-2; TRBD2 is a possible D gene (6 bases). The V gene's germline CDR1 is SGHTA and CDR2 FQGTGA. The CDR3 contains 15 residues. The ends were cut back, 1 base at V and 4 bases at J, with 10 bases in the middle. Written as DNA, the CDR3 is TGTGCCAGCAGCTTAATACTAGCAGGCACCGGGGAGCTGTTTTTT. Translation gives CASSLILAGTGELFF.

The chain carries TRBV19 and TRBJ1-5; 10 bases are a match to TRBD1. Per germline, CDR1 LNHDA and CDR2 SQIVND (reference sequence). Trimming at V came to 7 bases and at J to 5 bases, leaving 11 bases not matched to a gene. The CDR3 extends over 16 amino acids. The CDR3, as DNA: TGTGCCAGTACCACTATCCCTGGGACAGGGGATCAGCCCCAGCATTTT. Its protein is CASTTIPGTGDQPQHF.

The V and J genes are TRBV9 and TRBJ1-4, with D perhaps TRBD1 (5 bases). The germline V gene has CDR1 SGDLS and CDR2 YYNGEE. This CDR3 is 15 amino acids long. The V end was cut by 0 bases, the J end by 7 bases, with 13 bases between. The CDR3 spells CASSVAPGLGEKLFF. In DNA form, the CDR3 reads TGTGCCAGCAGCGTAGCTCCAGGGTTGGGTGAAAAACTGTTTTTT.

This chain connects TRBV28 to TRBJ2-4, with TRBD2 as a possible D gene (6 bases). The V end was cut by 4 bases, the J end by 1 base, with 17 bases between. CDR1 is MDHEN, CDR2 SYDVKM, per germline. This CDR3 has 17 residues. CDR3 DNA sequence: TGTGCCAGCAGTTCCCATGGGGAGGATGGGGCCAAAAACATTCAGTACTTC. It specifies CASSSHGEDGAKNIQYF.

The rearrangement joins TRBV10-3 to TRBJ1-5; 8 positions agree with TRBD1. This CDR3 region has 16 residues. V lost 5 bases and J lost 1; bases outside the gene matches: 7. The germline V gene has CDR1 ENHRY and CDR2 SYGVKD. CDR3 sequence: CAISTQGARSNQPQHF. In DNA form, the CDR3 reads TGTGCCATCAGTACGCAGGGGGCTCGAAGCAATCAGCCCCAGCATTTT.

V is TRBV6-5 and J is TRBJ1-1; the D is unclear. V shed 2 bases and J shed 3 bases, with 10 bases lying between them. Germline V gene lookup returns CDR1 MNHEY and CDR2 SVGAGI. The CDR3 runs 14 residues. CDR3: CASSYVPRDTEAFF. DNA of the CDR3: TGTGCCAGCAGTTACGTGCCGCGCGACACTGAAGCTTTCTTT.